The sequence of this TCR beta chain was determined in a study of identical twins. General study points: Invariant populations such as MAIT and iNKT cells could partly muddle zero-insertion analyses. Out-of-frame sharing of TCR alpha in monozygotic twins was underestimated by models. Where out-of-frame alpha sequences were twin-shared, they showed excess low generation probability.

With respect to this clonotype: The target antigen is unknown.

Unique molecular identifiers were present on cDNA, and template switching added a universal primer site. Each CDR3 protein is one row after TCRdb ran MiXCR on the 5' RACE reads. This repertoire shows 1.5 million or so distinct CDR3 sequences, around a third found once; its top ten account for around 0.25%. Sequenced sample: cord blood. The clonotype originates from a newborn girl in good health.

This CDR3 reads CASRQGPGEDTQYF. The CDR3 DNA follows: TGCGCCAGCAGGCAGGGGCCGGGGGAAGATACGCAGTATTTT. V is TRBV5-1 and J is TRBJ2-3, with D perhaps matching TRBD1 or TRBD2 (6 bases each). The CDR3 is made up of 14 amino acids. Germline-derived CDR1 and CDR2 are SGHRS and YFSETQ. The V end was cut by 5 bases, the J end by 5 bases, with 15 bases between.